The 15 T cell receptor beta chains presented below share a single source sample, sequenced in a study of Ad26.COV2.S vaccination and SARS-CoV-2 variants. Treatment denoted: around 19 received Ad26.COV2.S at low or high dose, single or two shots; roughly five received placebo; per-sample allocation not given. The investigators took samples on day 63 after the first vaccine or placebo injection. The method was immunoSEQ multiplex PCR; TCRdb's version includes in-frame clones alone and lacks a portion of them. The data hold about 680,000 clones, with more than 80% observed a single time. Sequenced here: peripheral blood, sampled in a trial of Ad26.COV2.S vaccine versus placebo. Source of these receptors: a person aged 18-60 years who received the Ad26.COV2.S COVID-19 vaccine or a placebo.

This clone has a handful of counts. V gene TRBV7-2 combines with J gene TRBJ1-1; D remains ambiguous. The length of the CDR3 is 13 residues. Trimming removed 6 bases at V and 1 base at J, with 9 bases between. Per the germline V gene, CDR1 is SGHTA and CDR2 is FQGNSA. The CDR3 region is CASSSDSNTEAFF. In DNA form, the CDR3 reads TGTGCCAGCAGTTCTGACTCGAACACTGAAGCTTTCTTT.

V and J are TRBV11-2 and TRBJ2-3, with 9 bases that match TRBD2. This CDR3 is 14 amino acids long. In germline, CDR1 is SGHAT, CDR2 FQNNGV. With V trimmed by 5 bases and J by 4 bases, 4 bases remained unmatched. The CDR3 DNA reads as TGTGCCAGCAGCCCCGGCGGGAGGGCAGATACGCAGTATTTT. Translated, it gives CASSPGGRADTQYF.

In DNA form, the CDR3 reads TGTGCCAGCCGCCCAGGTCCCGGGGCCGGCTACACCTTC. This codes for CASRPGPGAGYTF. The chain carries TRBV2 and TRBJ1-2, with D possibly TRBD1 on 5 matching bases. The CDR3 is 13 residues long. Germline V gives CDR1 SNHLY, CDR2 FYNNEI. The ends were cut back, 8 bases at V and 8 bases at J, with 18 bases in the middle.

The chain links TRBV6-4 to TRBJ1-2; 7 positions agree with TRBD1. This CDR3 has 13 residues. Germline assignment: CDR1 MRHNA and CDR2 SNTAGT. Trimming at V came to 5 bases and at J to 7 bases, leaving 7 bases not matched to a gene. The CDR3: CASSLTGIGGYTF. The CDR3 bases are TGTGCCAGCAGTCTGACAGGGATTGGTGGCTACACCTTC.

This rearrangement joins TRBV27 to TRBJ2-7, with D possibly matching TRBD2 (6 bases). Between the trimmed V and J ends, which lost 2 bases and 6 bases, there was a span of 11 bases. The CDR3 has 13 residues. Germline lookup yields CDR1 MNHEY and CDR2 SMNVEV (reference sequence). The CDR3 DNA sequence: TGTGCCAGCAGTTTAAGGGACTCGCTCGAGCAGTACTTC. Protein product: CASSLRDSLEQYF.

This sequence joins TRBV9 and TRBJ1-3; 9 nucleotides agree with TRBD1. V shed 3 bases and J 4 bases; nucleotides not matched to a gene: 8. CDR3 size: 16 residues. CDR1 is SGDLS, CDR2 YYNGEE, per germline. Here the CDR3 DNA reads TGTGCCAGCAGCGCGGGACAGGGTACTCCAGGAAACACCATATATTTT. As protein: CASSAGQGTPGNTIYF.

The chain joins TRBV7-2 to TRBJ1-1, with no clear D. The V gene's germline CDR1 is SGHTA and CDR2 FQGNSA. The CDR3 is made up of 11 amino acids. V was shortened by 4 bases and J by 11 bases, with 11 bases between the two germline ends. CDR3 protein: CASSSSRHAFF. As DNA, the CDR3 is TGTGCCAGCAGCTCCAGCAGGCACGCTTTCTTT. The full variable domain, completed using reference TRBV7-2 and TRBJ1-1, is GAGVSQSPSNKVTEKGKDVELRCDPISGHTALYWYRQSLGQGLEFLIYFQGNSAPDKSGLPSDRFSAERTGGSVSTLTIQRTQQEDSAVYLCASSSSRHAFFGQGTRLTVV.

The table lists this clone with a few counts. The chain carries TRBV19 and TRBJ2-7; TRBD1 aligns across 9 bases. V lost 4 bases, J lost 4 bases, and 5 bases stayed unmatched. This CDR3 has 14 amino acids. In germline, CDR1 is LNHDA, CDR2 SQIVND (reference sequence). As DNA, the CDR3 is TGTGCCAGTAGTACCCTTGGACAGGGGTACGAGCAGTACTTC. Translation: CASSTLGQGYEQYF.

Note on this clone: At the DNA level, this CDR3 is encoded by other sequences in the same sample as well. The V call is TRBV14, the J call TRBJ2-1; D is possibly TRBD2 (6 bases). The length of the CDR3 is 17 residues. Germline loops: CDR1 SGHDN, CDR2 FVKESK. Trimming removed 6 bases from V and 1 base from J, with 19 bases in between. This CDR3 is CASSPSSGAGSYNEQFF. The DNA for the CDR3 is TGTGCCAGCAGTCCATCGAGCGGAGCGGGTTCCTACAATGAGCAGTTCTTC.

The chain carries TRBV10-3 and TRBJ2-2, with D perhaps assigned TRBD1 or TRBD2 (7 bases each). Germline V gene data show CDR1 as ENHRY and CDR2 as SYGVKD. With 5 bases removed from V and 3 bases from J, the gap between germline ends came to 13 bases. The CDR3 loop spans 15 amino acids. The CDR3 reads CAISHRGGDTGELFF. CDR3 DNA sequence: TGTGCCATCAGTCACAGGGGAGGGGACACCGGGGAGCTGTTTTTT.

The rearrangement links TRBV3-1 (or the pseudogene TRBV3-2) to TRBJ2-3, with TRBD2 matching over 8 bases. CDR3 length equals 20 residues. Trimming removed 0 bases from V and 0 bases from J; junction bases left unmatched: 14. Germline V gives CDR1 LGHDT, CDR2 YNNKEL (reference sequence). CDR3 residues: CASSQERAGGTWGSTDTQYF. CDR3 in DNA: TGTGCCAGCAGCCAAGAAAGGGCGGGAGGAACTTGGGGGAGCACAGATACGCAGTATTTT.

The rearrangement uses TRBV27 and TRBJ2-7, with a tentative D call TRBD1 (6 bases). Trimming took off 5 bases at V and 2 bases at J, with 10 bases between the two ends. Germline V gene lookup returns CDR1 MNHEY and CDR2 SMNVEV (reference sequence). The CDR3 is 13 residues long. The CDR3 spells CASSIGQTYEQYF. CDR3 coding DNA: TGTGCCAGCAGTATAGGACAGACCTACGAGCAGTACTTC.

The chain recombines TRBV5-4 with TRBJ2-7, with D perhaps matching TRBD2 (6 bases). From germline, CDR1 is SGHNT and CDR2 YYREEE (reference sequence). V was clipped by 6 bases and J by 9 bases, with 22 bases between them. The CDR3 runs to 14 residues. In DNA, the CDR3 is TGTGCCAGCACTGACGGGACTCCCAATAGGGGGCAGTACTTC. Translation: CASTDGTPNRGQYF.

The CDR3 protein is CASSVPGGGNTIYF. The CDR3 DNA sequence: TGTGCCAGCAGCGTTCCCGGGGGAGGAAACACCATATATTTT. The chain uses TRBV9 and TRBJ1-3, with a tentative D call TRBD1 (5 bases). The CDR3 contains 14 residues. V was shortened by 2 bases and J by 4 bases, with 10 bases between the two germline ends. Germline lookup yields CDR1 SGDLS and CDR2 YYNGEE.

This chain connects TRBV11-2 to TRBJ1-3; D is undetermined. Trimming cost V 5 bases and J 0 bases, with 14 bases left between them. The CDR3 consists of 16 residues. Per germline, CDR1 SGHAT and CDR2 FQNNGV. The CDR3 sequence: CASSTIPRASGNTIYF. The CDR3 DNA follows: TGTGCCAGCAGCACCATACCCAGAGCCTCTGGAAACACCATATATTTT. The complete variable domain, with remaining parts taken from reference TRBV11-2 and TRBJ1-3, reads EAGVAQSPRYKIIEKRQSVAFWCNPISGHATLYWYQQILGQGPKLLIQFQNNGVVDDSQLPKDRFSAERLKGVDSTLKIQPAKLEDSAVYLCASSTIPRASGNTIYFGEGSWLTVV.